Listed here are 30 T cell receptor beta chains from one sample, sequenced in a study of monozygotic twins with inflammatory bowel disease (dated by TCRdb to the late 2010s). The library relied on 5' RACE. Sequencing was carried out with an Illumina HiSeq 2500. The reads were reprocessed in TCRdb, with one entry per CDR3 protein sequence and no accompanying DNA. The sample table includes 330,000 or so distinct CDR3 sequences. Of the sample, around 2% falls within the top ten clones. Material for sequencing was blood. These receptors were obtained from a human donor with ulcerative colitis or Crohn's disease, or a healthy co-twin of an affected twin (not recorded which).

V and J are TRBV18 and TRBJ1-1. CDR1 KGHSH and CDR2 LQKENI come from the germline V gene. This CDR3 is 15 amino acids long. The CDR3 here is CASSPPLRLNTEAFF.

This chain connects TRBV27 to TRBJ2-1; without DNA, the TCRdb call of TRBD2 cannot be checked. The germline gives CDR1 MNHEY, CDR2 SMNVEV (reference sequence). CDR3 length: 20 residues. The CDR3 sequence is CASSFFPSSGRGSLNNEQFF.

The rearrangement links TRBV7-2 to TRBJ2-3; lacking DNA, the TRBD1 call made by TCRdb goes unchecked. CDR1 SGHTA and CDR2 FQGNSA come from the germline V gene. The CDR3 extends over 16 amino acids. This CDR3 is CASSLMRGTPQNTQYF.

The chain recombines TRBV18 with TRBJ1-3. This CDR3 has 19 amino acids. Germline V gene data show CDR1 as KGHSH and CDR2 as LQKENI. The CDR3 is CASSLRKWDTSSSGNTIYF.

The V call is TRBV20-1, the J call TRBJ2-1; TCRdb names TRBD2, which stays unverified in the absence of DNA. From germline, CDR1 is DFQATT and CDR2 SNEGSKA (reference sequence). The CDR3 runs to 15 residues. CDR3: CSASLAGRYSNEQFF.

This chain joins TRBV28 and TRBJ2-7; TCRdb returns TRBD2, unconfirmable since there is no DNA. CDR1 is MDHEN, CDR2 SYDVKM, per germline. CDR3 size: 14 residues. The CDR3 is CASSSTTSFYEQYF.

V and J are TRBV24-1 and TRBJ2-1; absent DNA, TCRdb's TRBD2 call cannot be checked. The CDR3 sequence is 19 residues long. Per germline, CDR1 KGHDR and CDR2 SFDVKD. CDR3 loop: CATSDDRRLAGGSYNEQFF.

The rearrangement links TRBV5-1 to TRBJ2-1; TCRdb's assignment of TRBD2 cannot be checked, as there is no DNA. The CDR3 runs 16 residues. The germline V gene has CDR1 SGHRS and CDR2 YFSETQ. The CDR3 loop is CASKEVGGSSYSEQFF.

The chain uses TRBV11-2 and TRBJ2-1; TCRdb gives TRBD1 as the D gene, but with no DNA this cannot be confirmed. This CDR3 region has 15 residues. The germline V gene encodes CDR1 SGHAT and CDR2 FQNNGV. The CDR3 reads CASSLPDKVGYEQFF.

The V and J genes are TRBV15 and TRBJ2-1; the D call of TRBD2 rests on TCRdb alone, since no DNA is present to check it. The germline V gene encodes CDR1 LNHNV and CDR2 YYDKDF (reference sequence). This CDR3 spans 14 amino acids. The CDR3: CATSSLAEVNEQFF. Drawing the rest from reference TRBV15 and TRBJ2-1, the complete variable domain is DAMVIQNPRYQVTQFGKPVTLSCSQTLNHNVMYWYQQKSSQAPKLLFHYYDKDFNNEADTPDNFQSRRPNTSFCFLDIRSPGLGDTAMYLCATSSLAEVNEQFFGPGTRLTVL.

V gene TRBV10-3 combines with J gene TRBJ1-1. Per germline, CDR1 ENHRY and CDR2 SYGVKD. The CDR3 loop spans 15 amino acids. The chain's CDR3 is CAISESGLTNTEAFF.

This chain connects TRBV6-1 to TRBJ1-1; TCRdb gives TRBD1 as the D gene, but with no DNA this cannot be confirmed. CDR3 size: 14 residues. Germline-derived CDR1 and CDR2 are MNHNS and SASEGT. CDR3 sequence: CASSERGPTTEAFF.

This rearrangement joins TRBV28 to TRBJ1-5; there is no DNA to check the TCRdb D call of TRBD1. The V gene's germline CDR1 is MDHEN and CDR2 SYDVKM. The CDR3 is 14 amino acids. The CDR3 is CASSFLQGNQPQHF.

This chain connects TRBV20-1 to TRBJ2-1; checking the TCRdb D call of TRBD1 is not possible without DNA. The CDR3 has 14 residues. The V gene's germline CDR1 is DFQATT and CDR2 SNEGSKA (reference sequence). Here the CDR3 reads CSARRGPVFHEQFF.

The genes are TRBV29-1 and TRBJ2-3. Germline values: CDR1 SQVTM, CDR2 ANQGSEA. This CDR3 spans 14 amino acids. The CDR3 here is CSVGNVQITDTQYF.

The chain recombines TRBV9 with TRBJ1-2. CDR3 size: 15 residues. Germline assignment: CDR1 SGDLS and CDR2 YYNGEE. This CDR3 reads CASSVEGRSYYGYTF.

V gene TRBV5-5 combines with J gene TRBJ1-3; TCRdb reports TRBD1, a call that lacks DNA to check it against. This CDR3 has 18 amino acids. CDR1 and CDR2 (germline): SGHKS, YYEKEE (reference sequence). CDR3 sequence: CASSLRQGEPHSGNTIYF.

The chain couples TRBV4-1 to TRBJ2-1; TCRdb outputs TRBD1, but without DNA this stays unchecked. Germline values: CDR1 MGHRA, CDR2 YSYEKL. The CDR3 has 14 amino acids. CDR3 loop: CASSQVREYNEQFF.

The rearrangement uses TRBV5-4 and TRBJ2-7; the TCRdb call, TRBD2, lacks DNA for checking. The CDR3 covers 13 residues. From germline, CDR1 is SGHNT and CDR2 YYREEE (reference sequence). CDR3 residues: CASSATTSGIMYF.

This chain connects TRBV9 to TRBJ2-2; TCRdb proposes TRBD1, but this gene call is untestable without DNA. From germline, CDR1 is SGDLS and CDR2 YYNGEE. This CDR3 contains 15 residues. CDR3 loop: CASSVSGQNTGELFF.

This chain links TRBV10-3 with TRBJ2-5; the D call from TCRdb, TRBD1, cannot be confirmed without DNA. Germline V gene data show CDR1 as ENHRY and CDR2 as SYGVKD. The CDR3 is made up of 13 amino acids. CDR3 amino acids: CAISEAGAETQYF.

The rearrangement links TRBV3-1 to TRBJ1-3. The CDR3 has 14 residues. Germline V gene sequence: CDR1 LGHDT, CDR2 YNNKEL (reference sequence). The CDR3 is CASSQDWAGNTIYF.

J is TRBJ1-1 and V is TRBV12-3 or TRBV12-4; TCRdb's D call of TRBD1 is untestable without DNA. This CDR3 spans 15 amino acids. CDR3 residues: CASSLGGQKGTEAFF.

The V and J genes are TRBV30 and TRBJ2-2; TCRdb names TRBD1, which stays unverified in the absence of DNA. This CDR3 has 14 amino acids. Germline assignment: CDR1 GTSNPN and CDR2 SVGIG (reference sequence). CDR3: CAWLPGQGSGELFF.

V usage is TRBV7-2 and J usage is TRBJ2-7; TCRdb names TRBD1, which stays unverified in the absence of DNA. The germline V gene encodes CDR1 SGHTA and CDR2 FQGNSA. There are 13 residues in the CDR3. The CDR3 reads CASSSYRGYEQNF.

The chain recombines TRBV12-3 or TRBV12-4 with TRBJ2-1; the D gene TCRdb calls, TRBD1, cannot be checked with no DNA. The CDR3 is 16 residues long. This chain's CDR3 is CASSFPGVISYNEQFF.

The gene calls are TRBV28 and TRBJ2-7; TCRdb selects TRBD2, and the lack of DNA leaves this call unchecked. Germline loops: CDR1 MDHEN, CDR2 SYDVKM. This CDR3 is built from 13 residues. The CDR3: CASSLDYSYEQYF. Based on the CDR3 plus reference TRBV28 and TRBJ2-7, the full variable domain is DVKVTQSSRYLVKRTGEKVFLECVQDMDHENMFWYRQDPGLGLRLIYFSYDVKMKEKGDIPEGYSVSREKKERFSLILESASTNQTSMYLCASSLDYSYEQYFGPGTRLTVT.

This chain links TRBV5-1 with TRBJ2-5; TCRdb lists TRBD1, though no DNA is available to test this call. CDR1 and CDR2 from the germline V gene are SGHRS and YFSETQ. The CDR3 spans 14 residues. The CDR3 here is CASSFTGGQETQYF.

The CDR3 loop is CASSRQGLQPQHF. J is TRBJ1-5 and V is TRBV19; no DNA is available, so the TRBD1 call from TCRdb remains unchecked. Germline assignment: CDR1 LNHDA and CDR2 SQIVND (reference sequence). The CDR3 covers 13 residues.

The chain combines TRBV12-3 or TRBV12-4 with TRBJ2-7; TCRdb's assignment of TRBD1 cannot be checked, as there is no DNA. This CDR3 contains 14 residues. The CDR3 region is CASRPGQGIYEQYF.